This entry lists 15 T cell receptor beta chains sequenced from one sample in a study of blood T cell repertoires in COVID-19. Clones were sequenced by immunoSEQ multiplex PCR, and TCRdb holds only the in-frame ones, with some missing. The top ten clones hold 2.6% of a sample with approximately 320,000 clones, about nine tenths of them seen once. Source material: PBMCs or T cells enriched from blood (not recorded which). Every receptor here comes from a man in his sixties who had recovered from COVID-19.

This chain uses TRBV2 with TRBJ2-7; D is unclear. CDR1 and CDR2 (germline): SNHLY, FYNNEI. Between the trimmed V and J ends, which lost 6 bases and 2 bases, there was a span of 8 bases. The CDR3 runs to 12 residues. This CDR3 is CASRAGTYEQYF. As DNA, the CDR3 is TGTGCCAGCAGAGCCGGTACCTACGAGCAGTACTTC.

CDR3 region: CASSQAEDRGDFSGNTIYF. CDR3 in DNA: TGTGCCAGCAGCCAAGCTGAGGACAGGGGCGACTTCTCTGGAAACACCATATATTTT. The chain links TRBV3-1 (or the pseudogene TRBV3-2) to TRBJ1-3; 9 nucleotides line up with TRBD1. Germline assignment: CDR1 LGHDT and CDR2 YNNKEL (reference sequence). The trim removed 1 base at V and 0 bases at J, leaving 10 bases unmatched. This CDR3 has 19 amino acids.

The chain links TRBV2 to TRBJ1-5; no clear D gene. V lost 8 bases and J 5 bases, leaving 7 bases between the germline ends. The germline CDR1 and CDR2 sequences are SNHLY and FYNNEI. This CDR3 spans 11 amino acids. The CDR3 DNA reads TGTGCCAGCGGCAGTGATCAGCCCCAGCATTTT. Amino acids: CASGSDQPQHF.

The chain uses TRBV7-9 and TRBJ1-2; 9 bases fit TRBD1. This CDR3 contains 13 residues. Looked up from germline, CDR1 is SEHNR and CDR2 is FQNEAQ (reference sequence). Trimming took 4 bases from V and 7 from J; bases not matched to a gene: 4. The CDR3 nucleotides are TGTGCCAGCAGCTCACAGGGGGCTGGTGGCTACACCTTC. It is translated as CASSSQGAGGYTF.

This clone has just one count. V usage is TRBV4-1 and J usage is TRBJ2-7; TRBD2 agrees at 9 bases. V was pared by 0 bases and J by 3 bases, with 6 bases of the junction left unmatched. This CDR3 contains 16 residues. Germline CDR1 reads MGHRA; CDR2 reads YSYEKL. This chain's CDR3 is CASSQDRGLAYYEQYF. CDR3 bases: TGCGCCAGCAGCCAAGATCGGGGACTAGCCTACTACGAGCAGTACTTC.

The CDR3 DNA reads TGTGCCAGCAGTTTATTGTCCGTTAGCAATCAGCCCCAGCATTTT. Residues: CASSLLSVSNQPQHF. The rearrangement uses TRBV27 and TRBJ1-5; D ambiguous. CDR1 MNHEY and CDR2 SMNVEV come from the germline V gene (reference sequence). The CDR3 covers 15 residues. V was shortened by 1 base and J by 0 bases, with 7 bases between the two germline ends.

J is TRBJ2-2 and V is TRBV9; D unclear. Trimming cost V 4 bases and J 5 bases, with 9 bases left between them. The CDR3 contains 13 residues. CDR1 and CDR2 (germline): SGDLS, YYNGEE. This CDR3 is CASSYPSTGELFF. As DNA, the CDR3 is TGTGCCAGCAGCTATCCGAGTACCGGGGAGCTGTTTTTT.

With regard to this clone: A junction boundary mismatches the germline segment, possibly from a read error. The V and J genes are TRBV7-7 and TRBJ2-5, with 12 bases lining up with TRBD2. This CDR3 region has 14 residues. In germline, CDR1 is SSHAT, CDR2 FNYEAQ (reference sequence). CDR3 DNA sequence: TGTGCTAGCAGCTCCGGACTAGCGGGGGAGACCCAGTACTTC. Amino acids: CASSSGLAGETQYF. Together with reference TRBV7-7 and TRBJ2-5, the CDR3 gives the full variable domain: GAGVSQSPRYKVTKRGQDVTLRCDPISSHATLYWYQQALGQGPEFLTYFNYEAQPDKSGLPSDRFSAERPEGSISTLTIQRTEQRDSAMYRCASSSGLAGETQYFGPGTRLLVL.

The chain combines TRBV9 with TRBJ1-1; 9 nucleotides align to TRBD1. The length of the CDR3 is 17 residues. Germline V lookup: CDR1 SGDLS, CDR2 YYNGEE. The V and J ends lost 0 bases and 3 bases, in that order; junction bases with no gene match: 9. Here the CDR3 DNA reads TGTGCCAGCAGCGTAGCCATTACAGGGGGCGAAGACACTGAAGCTTTCTTT. This gives the protein CASSVAITGGEDTEAFF.

The chain carries TRBV15 and TRBJ2-4; TRBD2 might be the D (5 bases). CDR3 length equals 15 residues. The germline CDR1 and CDR2 sequences are LNHNV and YYDKDF (reference sequence). The V end was cut by 6 bases, the J end by 8 bases, with 20 bases between. The CDR3 region is CATSDSFRGLDIQYF. CDR3 DNA: TGTGCCACCAGTGACTCCTTCCGGGGATTGGACATTCAGTACTTC.

This chain links TRBV7-8 with TRBJ2-1; 8 bases match TRBD2. V lost 0 bases and J lost 0; bases outside the gene matches: 7. The CDR3 is 18 residues long. Germline CDR1 and CDR2: SGHVS and FQNEAQ. The CDR3 spells CASSLARLLAASYNEQFF. The CDR3 DNA reads as TGTGCCAGCAGCTTAGCGCGATTACTAGCGGCCTCCTACAATGAGCAGTTCTTC. Complete variable domain (other parts from reference TRBV7-8 and TRBJ2-1): GAGVSQSPRYKVAKRGQDVALRCDPISGHVSLFWYQQALGQGPEFLTYFQNEAQLDKSGLPSDRFFAERPEGSVSTLKIQRTQQEDSAVYLCASSLARLLAASYNEQFFGPGTRLTVL.

The CDR3 coding sequence is TGTGCCAGCCGCCGCGGAGGGCAGAACACTGAAGCTTTCTTT. Translation: CASRRGGQNTEAFF. The chain recombines TRBV7-2 with TRBJ1-1; D uncertain. The V end was cut by 8 bases, the J end by 1 base, with 14 bases between. Germline V gene data show CDR1 as SGHTA and CDR2 as FQGNSA. The CDR3 contains 14 residues.

This clone is a singleton in its sample. The chain carries TRBV27 and TRBJ1-3, with 8 bases identical to TRBD1. Germline V gene lookup returns CDR1 MNHEY and CDR2 SMNVEV (reference sequence). J lost 3 bases, V lost 5 bases, and 6 bases had no gene match. The CDR3 consists of 15 residues. The CDR3 sequence: CASSPTGDYGNTIYF. DNA for the CDR3: TGTGCCAGCAGTCCGACAGGGGACTATGGAAACACCATATATTTT.

V is TRBV30 and J is TRBJ1-5; 8 bases agree with TRBD1. In germline, CDR1 is GTSNPN, CDR2 SVGIG (reference sequence). The CDR3 runs to 15 residues. The junction had 7 bases not matched to a gene; V was cut back by 0 bases and J by 6 bases. This CDR3 is CAWSVPSRGLQPQHF. The DNA of the CDR3 is TGTGCCTGGAGTGTCCCGTCCAGGGGGCTTCAGCCCCAGCATTTT.

The J gene is TRBJ2-1, the V gene TRBV5-5; maybe TRBD2 (6 bases). In germline, CDR1 is SGHKS, CDR2 YYEKEE (reference sequence). The CDR3 covers 17 residues. V lost 4 bases to trimming and J lost 4 bases, with 21 bases between them. Written as DNA, the CDR3 is TGTGCCAGCAGCCCGAGCGGGCGTACCGAGGAGTACAATGAGCAGTTCTTC. It codes for CASSPSGRTEEYNEQFF.